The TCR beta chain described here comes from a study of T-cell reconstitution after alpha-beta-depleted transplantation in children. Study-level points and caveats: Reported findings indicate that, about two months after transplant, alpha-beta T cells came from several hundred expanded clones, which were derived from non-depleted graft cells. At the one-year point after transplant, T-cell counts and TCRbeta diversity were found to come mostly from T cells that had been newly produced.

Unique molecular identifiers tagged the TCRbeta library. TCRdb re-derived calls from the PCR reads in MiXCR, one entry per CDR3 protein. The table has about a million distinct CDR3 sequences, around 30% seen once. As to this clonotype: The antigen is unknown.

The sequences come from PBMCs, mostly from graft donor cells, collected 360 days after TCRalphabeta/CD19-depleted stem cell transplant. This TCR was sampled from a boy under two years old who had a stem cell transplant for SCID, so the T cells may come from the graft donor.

The CDR3 DNA is TGTGCCAGCAGCTTGAAGTGGGGGAGCACAGATACGCAGTATTTT. This gives the protein CASSLKWGSTDTQYF. The V call is TRBV11-2, the J call TRBJ2-3; tentatively, D is TRBD1 or TRBD2 (5 bases each). CDR1 SGHAT and CDR2 FQNNGV come from the germline V gene. Trimming shortened V by 3 bases and J by 0 bases, and 10 bases separated the two germline ends. The CDR3 runs 15 residues.